This T cell receptor (beta chain) is from a study of blood T cells in healthy people across ages. Findings and limits, study-wide: There was a strong correlation between TCR beta diversity and naive T cell percentage. Diversity was estimated from one million T cells, and these estimates were considered underestimates. Older age coincided with a roughly linear decline in TCR beta diversity per million T cells.

Per sample, no less than 5 micrograms of total RNA were extracted. About this clonotype: What it recognizes is unknown.

PCR was performed a second time for roughly 7 to 11 cycles using a sample-barcoded 5' primer and a J-beta primer mix. A single record per CDR3 protein comes from TCRdb applying MiXCR to the 5' RACE reads. The table has roughly 1.5 million distinct CDR3 sequences, 42% seen once. The specimen sequenced was blood. This sequence originates from a woman aged 18-35 years in good health.

In DNA form, the CDR3 reads TGCAGTGCTAGAGTCAAGAAAGGGACTAGCGGGAATAGAGATGAGCAGTTCTTC. Its translation: CSARVKKGTSGNRDEQFF. V is TRBV20-1 and J is TRBJ2-1, with 13 bases fitting TRBD2. Germline CDR1 reads DFQATT; CDR2 reads SNEGSKA (reference sequence). CDR3 length: 18 residues. J lost 8 bases, V lost 1 base, and 14 bases had no gene match.